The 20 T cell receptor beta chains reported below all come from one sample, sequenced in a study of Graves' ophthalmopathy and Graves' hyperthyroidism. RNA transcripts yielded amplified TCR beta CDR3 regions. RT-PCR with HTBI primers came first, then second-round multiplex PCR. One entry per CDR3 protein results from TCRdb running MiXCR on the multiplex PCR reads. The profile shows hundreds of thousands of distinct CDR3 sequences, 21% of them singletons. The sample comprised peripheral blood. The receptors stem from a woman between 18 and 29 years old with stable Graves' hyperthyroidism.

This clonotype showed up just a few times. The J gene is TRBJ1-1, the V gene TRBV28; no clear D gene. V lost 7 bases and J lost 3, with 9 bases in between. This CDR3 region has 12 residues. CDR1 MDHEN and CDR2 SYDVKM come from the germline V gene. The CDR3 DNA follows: TGTGCCAGCACTTTGATCCACACTGAAGCTTTCTTT. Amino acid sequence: CASTLIHTEAFF.

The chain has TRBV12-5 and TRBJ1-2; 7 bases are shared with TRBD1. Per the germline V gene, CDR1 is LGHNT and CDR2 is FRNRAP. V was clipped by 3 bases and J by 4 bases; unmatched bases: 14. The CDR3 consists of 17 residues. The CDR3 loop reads CASGFRDRPSLSYGYTF. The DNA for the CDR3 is TGTGCTAGTGGTTTTCGGGACAGACCCAGTTTGAGCTATGGCTACACCTTC.

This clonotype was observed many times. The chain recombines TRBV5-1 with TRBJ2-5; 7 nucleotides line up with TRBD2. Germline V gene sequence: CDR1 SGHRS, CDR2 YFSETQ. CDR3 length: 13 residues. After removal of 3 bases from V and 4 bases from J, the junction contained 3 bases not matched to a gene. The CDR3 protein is CASSSGGGETQYF. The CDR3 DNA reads TGCGCCAGCAGCTCGGGAGGCGGAGAGACCCAGTACTTC.

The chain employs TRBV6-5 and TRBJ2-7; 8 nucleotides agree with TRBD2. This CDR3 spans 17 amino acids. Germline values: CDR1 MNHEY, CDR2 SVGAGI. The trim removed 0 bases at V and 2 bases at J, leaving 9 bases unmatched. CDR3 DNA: TGTGCCAGCAGTTACTCGTCCAGCGGGAGAACCCCCTACGAGCAGTACTTC. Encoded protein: CASSYSSSGRTPYEQYF.

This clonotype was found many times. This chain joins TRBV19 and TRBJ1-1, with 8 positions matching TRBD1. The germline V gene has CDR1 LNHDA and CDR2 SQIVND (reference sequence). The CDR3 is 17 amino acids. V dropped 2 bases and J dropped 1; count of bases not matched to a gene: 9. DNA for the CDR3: TGTGCCAGTAGTATACGTCGCGGACAGGGAGCGAACACTGAAGCTTTCTTT. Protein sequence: CASSIRRGQGANTEAFF.

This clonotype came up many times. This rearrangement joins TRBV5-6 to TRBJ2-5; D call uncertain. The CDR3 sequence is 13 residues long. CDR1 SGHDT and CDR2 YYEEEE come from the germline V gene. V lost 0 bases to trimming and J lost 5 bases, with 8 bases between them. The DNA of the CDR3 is TGTGCCAGCAGCTTGGGGCAGCATGAGACCCAGTACTTC. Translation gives CASSLGQHETQYF.

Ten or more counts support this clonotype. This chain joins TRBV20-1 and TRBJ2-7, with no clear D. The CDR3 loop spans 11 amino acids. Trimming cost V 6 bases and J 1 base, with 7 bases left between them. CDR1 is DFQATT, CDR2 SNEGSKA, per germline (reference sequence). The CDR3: CSALRSYEQYF. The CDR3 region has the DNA TGCAGTGCCCTAAGATCCTACGAGCAGTACTTC.

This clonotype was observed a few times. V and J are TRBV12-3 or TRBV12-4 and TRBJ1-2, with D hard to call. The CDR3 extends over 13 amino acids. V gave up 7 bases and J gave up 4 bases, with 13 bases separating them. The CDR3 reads CASTQQPLYGYTF. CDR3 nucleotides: TGTGCCAGCACCCAACAGCCGCTCTATGGCTACACCTTC.

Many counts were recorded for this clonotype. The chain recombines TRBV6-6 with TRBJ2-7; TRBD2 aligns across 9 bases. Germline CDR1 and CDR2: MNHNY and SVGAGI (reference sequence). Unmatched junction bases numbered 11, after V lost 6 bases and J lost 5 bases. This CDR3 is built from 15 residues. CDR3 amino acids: CASSQISGSEHEQYF. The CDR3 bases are TGTGCCAGCAGCCAAATTAGCGGGAGTGAGCACGAGCAGTACTTC.

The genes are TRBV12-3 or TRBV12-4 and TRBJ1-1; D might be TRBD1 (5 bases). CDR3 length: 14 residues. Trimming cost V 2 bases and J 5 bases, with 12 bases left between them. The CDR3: CASSLQAKGTEAFF. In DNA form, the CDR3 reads TGTGCCAGCAGTTTACAGGCTAAGGGGACTGAAGCTTTCTTT.

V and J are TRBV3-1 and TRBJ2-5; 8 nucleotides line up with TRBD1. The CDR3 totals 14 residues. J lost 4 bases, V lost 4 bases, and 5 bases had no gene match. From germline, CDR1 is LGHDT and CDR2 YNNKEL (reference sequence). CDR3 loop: CASSRFDRGETQYF. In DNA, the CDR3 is TGTGCCAGCAGCCGGTTTGACAGGGGAGAGACCCAGTACTTC.

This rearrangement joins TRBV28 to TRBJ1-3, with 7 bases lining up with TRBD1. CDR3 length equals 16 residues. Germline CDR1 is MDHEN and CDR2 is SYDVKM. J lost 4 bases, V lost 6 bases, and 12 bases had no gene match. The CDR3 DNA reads TGTGCCAGCAGGTATGGACAGGACTCACCGGGAAACACCATATATTTT. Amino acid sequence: CASRYGQDSPGNTIYF.

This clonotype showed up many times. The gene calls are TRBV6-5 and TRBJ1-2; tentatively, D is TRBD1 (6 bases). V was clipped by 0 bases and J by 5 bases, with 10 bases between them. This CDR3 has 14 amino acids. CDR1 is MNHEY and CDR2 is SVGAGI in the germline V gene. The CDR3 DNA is TGTGCCAGCAGTTACTCGGACAGTAATTATGGCTACACCTTC. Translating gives CASSYSDSNYGYTF.

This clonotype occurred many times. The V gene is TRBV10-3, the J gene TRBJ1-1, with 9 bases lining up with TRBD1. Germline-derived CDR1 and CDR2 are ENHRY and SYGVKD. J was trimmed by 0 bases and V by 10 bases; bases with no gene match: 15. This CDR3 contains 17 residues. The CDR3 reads CATLRPDRGYMNTEAFF. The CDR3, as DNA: TGTGCCACCTTAAGACCGGACAGGGGCTACATGAACACTGAAGCTTTCTTT.

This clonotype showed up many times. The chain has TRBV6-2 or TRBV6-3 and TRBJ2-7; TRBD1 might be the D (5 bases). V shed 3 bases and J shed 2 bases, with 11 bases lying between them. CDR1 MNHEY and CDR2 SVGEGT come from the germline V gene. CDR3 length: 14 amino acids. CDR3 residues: CASSYNRQTYEQYF. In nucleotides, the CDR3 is TGTGCCAGCAGTTATAACCGACAGACCTACGAGCAGTACTTC.

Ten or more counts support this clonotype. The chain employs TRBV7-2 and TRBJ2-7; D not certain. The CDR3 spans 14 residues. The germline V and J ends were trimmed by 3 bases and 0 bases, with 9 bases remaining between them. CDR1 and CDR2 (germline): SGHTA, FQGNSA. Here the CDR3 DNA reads TGTGCCAGCAGCTTCGAGATCCGCTCCTACGAGCAGTACTTC. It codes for CASSFEIRSYEQYF.

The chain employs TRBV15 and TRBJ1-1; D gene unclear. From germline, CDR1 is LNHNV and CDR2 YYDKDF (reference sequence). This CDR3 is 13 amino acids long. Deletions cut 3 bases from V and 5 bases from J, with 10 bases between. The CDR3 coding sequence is TGTGCCACCAGCAGGTTTCCGGGGACTGAAGCTTTCTTT. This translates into CATSRFPGTEAFF.

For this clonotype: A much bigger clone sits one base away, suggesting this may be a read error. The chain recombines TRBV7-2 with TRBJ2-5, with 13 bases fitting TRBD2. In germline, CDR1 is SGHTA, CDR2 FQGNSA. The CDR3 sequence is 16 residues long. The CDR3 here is CASTPGLAGRLETEYF. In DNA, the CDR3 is TGTGCCAGCACTCCGGGACTAGCGGGAAGGCTGGAGACCGAGTACTTC.

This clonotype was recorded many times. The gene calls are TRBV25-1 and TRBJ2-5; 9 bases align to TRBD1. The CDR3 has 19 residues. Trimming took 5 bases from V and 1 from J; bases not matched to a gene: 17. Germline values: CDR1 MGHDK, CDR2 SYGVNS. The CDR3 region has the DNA TGTGCCAGCAGTCCACTGGGACAGGGCAGGTCCGACGGCCAAGAGACCCAGTACTTC. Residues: CASSPLGQGRSDGQETQYF.

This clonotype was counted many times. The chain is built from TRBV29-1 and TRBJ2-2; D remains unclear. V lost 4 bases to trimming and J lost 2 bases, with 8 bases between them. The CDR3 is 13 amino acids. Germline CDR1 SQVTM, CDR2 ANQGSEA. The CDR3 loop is CSVVQFNTGELFF. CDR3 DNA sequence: TGCAGCGTTGTACAGTTTAACACCGGGGAGCTGTTTTTT.